Below, 11 T cell receptor beta chains from the same sample are listed, as sequenced in a study of T cells in Graves' hyperthyroidism and ophthalmopathy. The TCR beta CDR3 regions underwent amplification using RNA transcripts as the source. First-round RT-PCR targeting the TCR CDR3 was performed with the HTBI primer set. TCRdb reprocessed the multiplex PCR reads via MiXCR and lists one record per CDR3 protein. The sample gives 600,000 to 900,000 distinct CDR3 sequences, about 17% of which show up once; around 8% is in the top ten. The sequenced material came from blood. These receptors were taken from a man aged 18 to 30 with Graves' hyperthyroidism.

This clonotype was observed a handful of times. CDR3 in amino acids: CASKTRTYEQYF. In nucleotides, the CDR3 is TGTGCCAGCAAAACAAGAACCTACGAGCAGTACTTC. V is TRBV28 and J is TRBJ2-7; D gene unclear. Germline CDR1 is MDHEN and CDR2 is SYDVKM. This CDR3 is 12 amino acids long. The V end lost 7 bases, the J end lost 2 bases, and 9 bases lay between the germline ends.

This clonotype was seen a handful of times. This sequence joins TRBV6-2 or TRBV6-3 and TRBJ2-1; D is possibly TRBD2 (5 bases). CDR1 and CDR2 (germline): MNHEY, SVGEGT. The CDR3 is 12 amino acids. V lost 6 bases and J lost 7, with 10 bases in between. The CDR3 nucleotides are TGTGCCAGCAGGCAACGGACTAATGAGCAGTTCTTC. This codes for CASRQRTNEQFF.

Many counts were recorded for this clonotype. The V call is TRBV3-1, the J call TRBJ2-5; possible D gene TRBD1, 6 bases. V lost 1 base and J lost 5, with 23 bases in between. CDR3 length: 18 amino acids. From germline, CDR1 is LGHDT and CDR2 YNNKEL (reference sequence). As DNA, the CDR3 is TGTGCCAGCAGCCAAGTAAAATACGTACAGGGATTAATGGAGACCCAGTACTTC. It codes for CASSQVKYVQGLMETQYF.

Many counts were recorded for this clonotype. This CDR3 reads CASSQKGGGKGEQYF. CDR3 coding DNA: TGTGCCAGCAGCCAAAAAGGGGGGGGAAAAGGCGAGCAGTACTTC. This chain uses TRBV3-1 with TRBJ2-7; a possible D gene is TRBD2 (7 bases). Trimming took 2 bases from V and 6 from J, leaving 17 bases between them. The CDR3 consists of 15 residues. From germline, CDR1 is LGHDT and CDR2 YNNKEL (reference sequence).

This clonotype came up a few times. CDR3 DNA sequence: TGTGCCAGCAGCTTAGCGAGTGCAGTGGCTTTCTTT. It is translated as CASSLASAVAFF. This chain links TRBV7-2 with TRBJ1-1; D not resolved. The CDR3 consists of 12 residues. Trimming took off 0 bases at V and 11 bases at J, with 10 bases between the two ends. Germline CDR1 reads SGHTA; CDR2 reads FQGNSA.

This clonotype was observed a few times. One end of the junction does not line up with germline, which may come from a read error. The chain has TRBV7-2 and TRBJ1-4; D gene uncertain. The CDR3 length is 14 residues. Per the germline V gene, CDR1 is SGHTA and CDR2 is FQGNSA. CDR3 bases: TGCGCCAGCAGCTTAGCGAGAGGAAATGAAAAACTGTTTTTT. Translated: CASSLARGNEKLFF.

Only a few counts were recorded for this clonotype. This chain links TRBV7-3 with TRBJ2-2, with 7 bases matching TRBD2. The junction had 16 bases not matched to a gene; V was cut back by 5 bases and J by 4 bases. Germline-derived CDR1 and CDR2 are SGHTA and FQGTGA. This CDR3 is built from 18 residues. CDR3 DNA: TGTGCCAGCAGCCCGCGGCGGGGCGGGAGTATGAGCACCGGGGAGCTGTTTTTT. Translated: CASSPRRGGSMSTGELFF.

This clonotype was found a few times. The V and J genes are TRBV12-3 or TRBV12-4 and TRBJ2-7, with 8 bases that match TRBD1. V shed 2 bases, J shed 5 bases, and the junction held 8 bases outside the gene matches. The CDR3 runs 15 residues. The CDR3 coding sequence is TGTGCCAGCAGTTTAATCCAGGGGGCGCGAGACGAGCAGTACTTC. This translates into CASSLIQGARDEQYF.

Remarks on this clonotype: This clone may be a read error of a much larger clone one base away. V and J are TRBV6-2 or TRBV6-3 and TRBJ2-7; D might be TRBD1 (6 bases). V was pared by 0 bases and J by 5 bases, with 11 bases between. Germline values: CDR1 MNHEY, CDR2 SVGEGT. CDR3 size: 14 residues. CDR3 sequence reads: CASSYSKQGDEQYF. The CDR3 DNA reads TGTGCCAGCAGTTACTCGAAACAGGGCGACGAGCAGTACTTC.

This clonotype showed up many times. The chain uses TRBV20-1 and TRBJ2-5; D might be TRBD2 (7 bases). V was trimmed by 5 bases and J by 5 bases, leaving 15 bases between them. Germline CDR1 and CDR2: DFQATT and SNEGSKA (reference sequence). This CDR3 has 13 residues. The CDR3 region has the DNA TGCAGTGCTGGGGGCGGGAGCTTGGAGACCCAGTACTTC. This codes for CSAGGGSLETQYF.

This clonotype was recorded at least ten times. This rearrangement joins TRBV2 to TRBJ2-5; no clear D gene. CDR1 is SNHLY, CDR2 FYNNEI, per germline. The CDR3 has 12 residues. In DNA, the CDR3 is TGTGTTTCAAGTGTCAACCAAGAGACCCAGTACTTC. This translates into CVSSVNQETQYF.